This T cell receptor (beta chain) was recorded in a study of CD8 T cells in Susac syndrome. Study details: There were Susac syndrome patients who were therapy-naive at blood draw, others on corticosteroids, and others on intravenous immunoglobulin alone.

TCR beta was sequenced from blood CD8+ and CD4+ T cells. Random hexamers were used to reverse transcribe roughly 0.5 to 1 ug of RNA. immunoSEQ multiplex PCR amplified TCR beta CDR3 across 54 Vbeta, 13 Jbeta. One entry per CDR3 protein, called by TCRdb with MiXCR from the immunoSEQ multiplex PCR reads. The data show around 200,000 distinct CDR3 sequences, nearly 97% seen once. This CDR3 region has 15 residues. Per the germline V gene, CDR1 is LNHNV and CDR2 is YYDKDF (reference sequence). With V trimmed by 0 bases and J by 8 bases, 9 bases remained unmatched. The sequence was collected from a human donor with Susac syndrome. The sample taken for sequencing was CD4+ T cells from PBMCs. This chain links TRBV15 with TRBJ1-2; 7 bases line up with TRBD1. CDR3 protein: CATSRDLRQGQGYTF. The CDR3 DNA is TGTGCCACCAGCAGAGACCTCAGACAGGGTCAAGGCTACACCTTC.